This TCR beta chain comes out of a study of human T cells and chemical hapten exposure. About the research overall: All patients underwent weekly scalp dosing with diphenylcyclopropenone for the full approximately 25-week study. Patients, mostly women, had alopecia areata, alopecia totalis or alopecia universalis.

This clonotype was picked up many times. What it binds is unknown. Time point indicated: patch test 1, 2 weeks after DPC sensitization. The treatment denotes: therapeutic diphenylcyclopropenone sensitization with weekly scalp DPC. Total RNA was extracted from unfractionated whole blood. TCRdb reprocessed the RACE reads with MiXCR, giving one entry per CDR3 protein. The table includes 340,000 or so distinct CDR3 sequences, 6% to 8.5% detected once. The study, taken as a whole, reports: Versus controls, expanded TCRs had significantly more large CDR3 similarity clusters.

This TCR came from a woman aged 18-30 years with alopecia areata. Some clones in this sample may be carry-over from other donors' samples. The material sequenced was whole blood, taken in connection with sensitization to the hapten diphenylcyclopropenone (DPC).

The CDR3 region is CASSLDGRSNQPQHF. CDR3 nucleotides: TGTGCCAGCAGCTTAGACGGGCGAAGCAATCAGCCCCAGCATTTT. The rearrangement uses TRBV11-2 and TRBJ1-5, with D unresolved. There are 15 residues in the CDR3. The V and J ends lost 0 bases and 1 base respectively, with 7 bases between them. Per the germline V gene, CDR1 is SGHAT and CDR2 is FQNNGV.